This T cell receptor beta chain was recorded in a study of cytomegalovirus exposure and HLA in healthy donors. Overall study findings and caveats: Most TCR beta V segments were productive about 90% or about 30% of the time in an earlier analysis. Within a later analysis, the majority of CMV-associated TCR beta chains appeared HLA-restricted. Exclusion as indistinguishable affected some V segments, including TRBV6-2 and TRBV6-3.

The junction had 8 bases not matched to a gene; V was cut back by 2 bases and J by 5 bases. This CDR3 is built from 16 residues. Germline CDR1 reads SGHDN; CDR2 reads FVKESK. In its sample, this clone was seen a few times. Antigen unknown. The PCR was carried out with 60 Vbeta primers and 13 Jbeta primers. Clones were sequenced by immunoSEQ multiplex PCR, and TCRdb holds only the in-frame ones, with some missing. The repertoire holds some 180,000 clones, about 9% seen once, with 1% to 1.5% in the top ten. V and J are TRBV14 and TRBJ2-5; TRBD2 aligns across 10 bases. The sample comprised PBMCs. The clonotype was recovered from a young woman in good health and CMV-seropositive. The chain's CDR3 is CASSQWTSGPEETQYF. As DNA, the CDR3 is TGTGCCAGCAGCCAATGGACTAGCGGTCCGGAGGAGACCCAGTACTTC.